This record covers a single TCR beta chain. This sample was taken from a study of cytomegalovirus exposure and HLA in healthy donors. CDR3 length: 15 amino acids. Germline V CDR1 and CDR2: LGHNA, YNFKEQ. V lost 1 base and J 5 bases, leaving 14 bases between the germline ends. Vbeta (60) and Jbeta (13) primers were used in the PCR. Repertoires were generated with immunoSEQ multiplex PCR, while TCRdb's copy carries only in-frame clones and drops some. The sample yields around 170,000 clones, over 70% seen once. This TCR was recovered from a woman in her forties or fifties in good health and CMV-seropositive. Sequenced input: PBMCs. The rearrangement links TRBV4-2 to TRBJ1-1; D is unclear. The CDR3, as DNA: TGTGCCAGCAGCCAAGGACGGGGAGAAGGGACTGAAGCTTTCTTT. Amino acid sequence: CASSQGRGEGTEAFF.